The 27 T cell receptor beta chains listed next were all sequenced from one sample in a study of T cell responses to AZD1222 COVID-19 vaccine. Sequencing was performed with immunoSEQ multiplex PCR; in TCRdb, only in-frame clones are kept and a portion is missing. The table includes about 110,000 clones, approximately 89% detected once. This specimen consisted of peripheral blood, obtained 28 days after the second AZD1222 dose. These receptors were collected from an adult who received the AZD1222 COVID-19 vaccine.

The CDR3 loop is CASSPRGQTDQFF. The DNA for the CDR3 is TGTGCCAGCAGCCCCCGAGGACAGACAGATCAGTTCTTC. V is TRBV11-3 and J is TRBJ2-1, with TRBD1 as a possible D gene (6 bases). Trimming left V 5 bases short and J 13 bases short, with 18 bases between. The CDR3 has 13 residues. Germline CDR1 reads SGHNT; CDR2 reads YENEEA.

This clone was seen once. V is TRBV30 and J is TRBJ1-6; 9 nucleotides line up with TRBD1. Germline-derived CDR1 and CDR2 are GTSNPN and SVGIG (reference sequence). The CDR3 sequence is 15 residues long. V dropped 2 bases and J dropped 6; count of bases not matched to a gene: 5. CDR3 loop: CAWSSGTGLNSPLHF. Written as DNA, the CDR3 is TGTGCCTGGAGTTCCGGGACAGGGCTTAATTCACCCCTCCACTTT.

The chain is built from TRBV30 and TRBJ2-7; no firm D call. The ends were cut back, 3 bases at V and 7 bases at J, with 10 bases in the middle. Looked up from germline, CDR1 is GTSNPN and CDR2 is SVGIG (reference sequence). This CDR3 region has 11 residues. CDR3: CAWSGVQEQYF. CDR3 nucleotide sequence: TGTGCCTGGAGCGGAGTACAGGAGCAGTACTTC.

The chain recombines TRBV27 with TRBJ1-6; no definite D call. Looked up from germline, CDR1 is MNHEY and CDR2 is SMNVEV (reference sequence). The CDR3 runs 11 residues. V was trimmed by 7 bases and J by 10 bases, leaving 8 bases between them. Here the CDR3 reads CASKGSSPLHF. The CDR3 region has the DNA TGTGCCAGCAAGGGCAGCTCACCCCTCCACTTT.

The J gene is TRBJ1-3, the V gene TRBV7-9; D ambiguous. The CDR3 is 16 residues long. Germline loops: CDR1 SEHNR, CDR2 FQNEAQ (reference sequence). V was clipped by 2 bases and J by 1 base, with 12 bases between them. The CDR3 DNA reads as TGTGCCAGCAGCTTATCGAGGGAGAGGTCTGGAAACACCATATATTTT. Translating it yields CASSLSRERSGNTIYF.

V is TRBV7-2 and J is TRBJ2-7, with no clear D. The CDR3 consists of 14 residues. The germline gives CDR1 SGHTA, CDR2 FQGNSA. The V gene lost 1 base and the J gene lost 2 bases, with 9 bases spanning the gap. CDR3 residues: CASSLGANTYEQYF. As DNA, the CDR3 is TGTGCCAGCAGCTTAGGGGCGAATACCTACGAGCAGTACTTC.

The V and J genes are TRBV6-5 and TRBJ2-3; D remains unclear. CDR1 and CDR2 (germline): MNHEY, SVGAGI. The CDR3 is 14 residues long. V lost 2 bases, J lost 6 bases, and 12 bases lay in between. The CDR3: CASSYGVVRDTQYF. The DNA of the CDR3 is TGTGCCAGCAGTTACGGTGTCGTAAGGGATACGCAGTATTTT.

The genes are TRBV6-2 or TRBV6-3 and TRBJ2-5; 10 positions agree with TRBD2. Germline-derived CDR1 and CDR2 are MNHEY and SVGEGT. The CDR3 has 18 residues. J lost 3 bases, V lost 0 bases, and 10 bases had no gene match. The chain's CDR3 is CASSYSPVSGGSEETQYF. In DNA form, the CDR3 reads TGTGCCAGCAGTTACTCCCCGGTTAGCGGGGGGTCGGAAGAGACCCAGTACTTC.

The chain couples TRBV4-1 to TRBJ1-4; 8 bases align to TRBD1. The CDR3 is 16 amino acids. Losses at the gene ends were 0 bases for V and 5 bases for J; bases not matched to a gene: 5. Germline CDR1 MGHRA, CDR2 YSYEKL. CDR3 nucleotides: TGCGCCAGCAGCCAAGAAAGGGGGACAGGAAATGAAAAACTGTTTTTT. It yields the protein CASSQERGTGNEKLFF.

V usage is TRBV7-9 and J usage is TRBJ2-3, with D perhaps TRBD1 or TRBD2 (5 bases each). The CDR3 length is 16 residues. V was trimmed by 5 bases and J by 1 base, leaving 16 bases between them. Germline V CDR1 and CDR2: SEHNR, FQNEAQ (reference sequence). CDR3 in DNA: TGTGCCAGCAGCCGATTTGAGGGGCTGGGCACAGATACGCAGTATTTT. It translates to CASSRFEGLGTDTQYF.

The J gene is TRBJ2-1, the V gene TRBV28; D ambiguous. Trimming shortened V by 2 bases and J by 7 bases, and 6 bases separated the two germline ends. The CDR3 runs 12 residues. The germline CDR1 and CDR2 sequences are MDHEN and SYDVKM. CDR3 in amino acids: CASSLAGNEQFF. The CDR3 coding sequence is TGTGCCAGCAGTTTAGCCGGAAATGAGCAGTTCTTC. The entire variable domain, with the rest obtained from reference TRBV28 and TRBJ2-1, is as follows: DVKVTQSSRYLVKRTGEKVFLECVQDMDHENMFWYRQDPGLGLRLIYFSYDVKMKEKGDIPEGYSVSREKKERFSLILESASTNQTSMYLCASSLAGNEQFFGPGTRLTVL.

J is TRBJ2-3 and V is TRBV19; D unresolved. The length of the CDR3 is 14 residues. Germline-derived CDR1 and CDR2 are LNHDA and SQIVND (reference sequence). Between the trimmed V and J ends, which lost 5 bases and 2 bases, there was a span of 11 bases. DNA for the CDR3: TGTGCCAGTAGTGGGCCCGGGCCCACAGATACGCAGTATTTT. It translates to CASSGPGPTDTQYF.

The rearrangement joins TRBV28 to TRBJ2-2; either TRBD1 or TRBD2 may fit D (5 bases each). Between the trimmed V and J ends, which lost 2 bases and 4 bases, there was a span of 14 bases. CDR1 is MDHEN, CDR2 SYDVKM, per germline. The CDR3 sequence is 16 residues long. The chain's CDR3 is CASSLAGAGPTGELFF. CDR3 DNA: TGTGCCAGCAGTTTAGCCGGGGCAGGGCCCACCGGGGAGCTGTTTTTT.

The chain is built from TRBV19 and TRBJ2-2; D is unresolved. This CDR3 spans 14 amino acids. V shed 0 bases and J shed 5 bases, with 7 bases lying between them. The germline V gene encodes CDR1 LNHDA and CDR2 SQIVND (reference sequence). The DNA of the CDR3 is TGTGCCAGTAGTATAGATTGGGCGACCGGGGAGCTGTTTTTT. Its protein is CASSIDWATGELFF.

The chain joins TRBV27 to TRBJ1-1; D is unresolved. There are 14 residues in the CDR3. Germline V gene sequence: CDR1 MNHEY, CDR2 SMNVEV (reference sequence). Trimming shortened V by 3 bases and J by 1 base, and 9 bases separated the two germline ends. CDR3 bases: TGTGCCAGCAGTTTTGCTTTGAGGAACACTGAAGCTTTCTTT. Amino acid sequence: CASSFALRNTEAFF.

The rearrangement links TRBV6-2 or TRBV6-3 to TRBJ1-1; no definite D call. With 2 bases removed from V and 4 bases from J, the gap between germline ends came to 8 bases. This CDR3 has 13 residues. Germline CDR1 is MNHEY and CDR2 is SVGEGT. In DNA, the CDR3 is TGTGCCAGCAGTTACGAGGCGATCACTGAAGCTTTCTTT. Its protein product is CASSYEAITEAFF.

This sequence joins TRBV7-2 and TRBJ2-2; no reliable D call. This CDR3 region has 16 residues. Germline V gene sequence: CDR1 SGHTA, CDR2 FQGNSA. Trimming stripped 1 base from V and 6 bases from J, with 15 bases between. The chain's CDR3 is CASSLVSAGFPGELFF. DNA of the CDR3: TGTGCCAGCAGCTTAGTTTCTGCTGGCTTCCCCGGGGAGCTGTTTTTT.

The CDR3 coding sequence is TGCAGCGTCCTAGGCCAGGGGGCACGTGAAAAACTGTTTTTT. It translates to CSVLGQGAREKLFF. V usage is TRBV29-1 and J usage is TRBJ1-4, with TRBD1 matching 8 bases. Germline CDR1 SQVTM, CDR2 ANQGSEA. The J segment lost 7 bases and the V segment lost 6 bases, leaving 10 bases of the junction unmatched. This CDR3 has 14 residues.

As DNA, the CDR3 is TGTGCCAGTAGTATTGGGCAGGGGTATGAGCAGTTCTTC. Translation gives CASSIGQGYEQFF. The chain links TRBV19 to TRBJ2-1, with D perhaps matching TRBD1 (6 bases). In germline, CDR1 is LNHDA, CDR2 SQIVND (reference sequence). V lost 3 bases and J 8 bases, leaving 11 bases between the germline ends. This CDR3 is built from 13 residues.

The CDR3 sequence is CASSPEGRIYNEQFF. The CDR3 bases are TGTGCCAGCAGCCCGGAGGGCAGGATTTACAATGAGCAGTTCTTC. The chain has TRBV7-8 and TRBJ2-1; the D gene is possibly TRBD2 (6 bases). Germline lookup yields CDR1 SGHVS and CDR2 FQNEAQ. Trimming stripped 5 bases from V and 4 bases from J, with 15 bases between. The CDR3 is made up of 15 amino acids.

The chain recombines TRBV9 with TRBJ2-1; 13 bases line up with TRBD2. Germline V CDR1 and CDR2: SGDLS, YYNGEE. The CDR3 extends over 15 amino acids. With V trimmed by 3 bases and J by 5 bases, 2 bases remained unmatched. The CDR3 DNA reads TGTGCCAGCAGCGGGGGACTAGCGGGAAACAATGAGCAGTTCTTC. Translated, it gives CASSGGLAGNNEQFF.

The chain couples TRBV27 to TRBJ1-5; possible D gene TRBD1, 6 bases. Trimming left V 4 bases short and J 9 bases short, with 13 bases between. Germline values: CDR1 MNHEY, CDR2 SMNVEV (reference sequence). The CDR3 extends over 13 amino acids. CDR3 coding DNA: TGTGCCAGCAGTTCGGACAGACTCAGGCCCCAGCATTTT. Translation gives CASSSDRLRPQHF.

DNA for the CDR3: TGTGCCAGCAGCAACGGACTAGCGGGGTTAAATACGCAGTATTTT. The encoded protein is CASSNGLAGLNTQYF. The chain employs TRBV7-3 and TRBJ2-3, with 12 bases matching TRBD2. The germline gives CDR1 SGHTA, CDR2 FQGTGA. CDR3 length: 15 amino acids. V shed 5 bases, J shed 7 bases, and the junction held 7 bases outside the gene matches.

The rearrangement links TRBV28 to TRBJ2-1, with D possibly TRBD1 on 6 matching bases. The ends were cut back, 6 bases at V and 0 bases at J, with 15 bases in the middle. The CDR3 length is 16 residues. CDR1 MDHEN and CDR2 SYDVKM come from the germline V gene. In DNA, the CDR3 is TGTGCCAGCAGATCTACGCAGGGGAGCTCCTACAATGAGCAGTTCTTC. Translating it yields CASRSTQGSSYNEQFF. The full variable domain, rest sourced from reference TRBV28 and TRBJ2-1, is DVKVTQSSRYLVKRTGEKVFLECVQDMDHENMFWYRQDPGLGLRLIYFSYDVKMKEKGDIPEGYSVSREKKERFSLILESASTNQTSMYLCASRSTQGSSYNEQFFGPGTRLTVL.

This chain connects TRBV3-1 (or the pseudogene TRBV3-2) to TRBJ2-1, with TRBD1 matching over 8 bases. Germline-derived CDR1 and CDR2 are LGHDT and YNNKEL (reference sequence). The ends lost 2 bases at V and 9 bases at J; junction bases unmatched: 12. This CDR3 has 16 amino acids. In nucleotides, the CDR3 is TGTGCCAGCAGCCAAAGTCTCAGGGGGCGTAGTGCTGAGCAGTTCTTC. As protein: CASSQSLRGRSAEQFF.

This chain links TRBV9 with TRBJ1-2, with D perhaps TRBD1 (5 bases). V was trimmed by 4 bases and J by 12 bases, leaving 22 bases between them. Germline V gives CDR1 SGDLS, CDR2 YYNGEE. This CDR3 has 14 amino acids. The CDR3 loop reads CASSLGGGEMADTF. The CDR3 DNA follows: TGTGCCAGCAGCCTCGGTGGGGGGGAGATGGCGGACACCTTC.

The CDR3 DNA follows: TGTGCCAGCAGTTACGCGGTGAACTATGGCTACACCTTC. Translating it yields CASSYAVNYGYTF. The V gene is TRBV6-2 or TRBV6-3, the J gene TRBJ1-2; D remains ambiguous. CDR1 and CDR2 from the germline V gene are MNHEY and SVGEGT. This CDR3 is built from 13 residues. Trimming removed 2 bases at V and 2 bases at J, with 6 bases between.